The following is a T cell receptor beta chain sequence with its context. The antigen remains unidentified. An approximately 200 ng quantity of DNA, 30,000 to 35,000 T cell genomes, went into the sorted-subset replicate PCRs. The data were produced by immunoSEQ multiplex PCR, yet TCRdb's version contains in-frame clones alone and is incomplete. The sample shows around 2.1 million clones, just over 90% of them seen only once. This CDR3 is 14 amino acids long. CDR1 and CDR2 from the germline V gene are ENHRY and SYGVKD. J lost 5 bases, V lost 6 bases, and 5 bases had no gene match. The data are from a study of shared clonotypes between healthy human individuals. CD45RO-negative, CCR7-selected cells formed the naive CD8 fraction, which excluded terminally differentiated effector memory CD45RA+ cells. Study results and caveats: Having only a few donors restricted how much genetic and exposure-history diversity was captured.

V gene TRBV10-3 combines with J gene TRBJ1-1; 11 positions match TRBD1. This sequence originates from a man aged 18 to 35 in good health. Some clones in this sample may be carry-over from other donors' samples. The sequenced sample was naive CD8+ T cells from PBMCs. CDR3 in amino acids: CAISRDRGVTEAFF. The DNA of the CDR3 is TGTGCCATCAGCCGGGACAGGGGGGTGACTGAAGCTTTCTTT.